Below, 18 T cell receptor beta chains from the same sample are listed, as sequenced in a study of breast tumors, draining lymph nodes, adjacent tissues. TCRdb recomputed calls from the multiplex PCR reads with MiXCR, one row per CDR3 protein. The sample has around 43,000 distinct CDR3 sequences, around 23% seen once. The sample taken for sequencing was breast tumor tissue. These receptor sequences come from a female donor with breast cancer. Some clones in this sample may be carry-over from other donors' samples.

As for this clonotype: This clone may be a read error of a much larger clone one base away. This chain connects TRBV18 to TRBJ2-1; D remains unclear. This CDR3 has 11 amino acids. Germline CDR1 reads KGHSH; CDR2 reads LQKENI. The CDR3 coding sequence is TGTGCCGGCTCACCAGGCAATGAGCAGTTCTTC. Translating gives CAGSPGNEQFF. Based on the CDR3 plus reference TRBV18 and TRBJ2-1, the full variable domain is NAGVMQNPRHLVRRRGQEARLRCSPMKGHSHVYWYRQLPEEGLKFMVYLQKENIIDESGMPKERFSAEFPKEGPSILRIQQVVRGDSAAYFCAGSPGNEQFFGPGTRLTVL.

Many counts were recorded for this clonotype. The chain uses TRBV6-6 and TRBJ1-5; TRBD1 matches 8 bases. This CDR3 is built from 17 residues. Unmatched junction bases numbered 8, after V lost 4 bases and J lost 0 bases. Germline V gene lookup returns CDR1 MNHNY and CDR2 SVGAGI (reference sequence). The CDR3 spells CASSSRTGPDSNQPQHF. Here the CDR3 DNA reads TGTGCCAGCAGTTCGAGGACAGGGCCCGATAGCAATCAGCCCCAGCATTTT.

As concerns this clonotype: A much larger clone lies a single base off, so this may be a read error. J is TRBJ2-3 and V is TRBV15; 7 bases line up with TRBD2. This CDR3 has 17 residues. In germline, CDR1 is LNHNV, CDR2 YYDKDF (reference sequence). The CDR3 nucleotides read TGTGCCACCAGCGGAGATCGCCCGGGGAGGGGCACAGATACGCAGTATTTT. The encoded protein is CATSGDRPGRGTDTQYF.

At least ten counts were recorded for this clonotype. The rearrangement joins TRBV27 to TRBJ1-4, with D possibly matching TRBD1 (6 bases). Between the trimmed V and J ends, which lost 5 bases and 8 bases, there was a span of 12 bases. Germline CDR1 is MNHEY and CDR2 is SMNVEV (reference sequence). The CDR3 covers 13 residues. DNA of the CDR3: TGTGCCAGCAGTCGGCAGGGGCGGGAAAAACTGTTTTTT. Amino acids: CASSRQGREKLFF.

The chain is built from TRBV6-5 and TRBJ2-1; 7 bases fit TRBD2. Per the germline V gene, CDR1 is MNHEY and CDR2 is SVGAGI. This CDR3 region has 15 residues. The junction had 13 bases not matched to a gene; V was cut back by 5 bases and J by 9 bases. CDR3 residues: CASSPEFRLAAEQFF. CDR3 nucleotides: TGTGCCAGCAGTCCCGAATTTCGACTAGCTGCTGAGCAGTTCTTC.

Concerning this clonotype itself: At one end, the junction sequence differs from germline, possibly due to a read error. The genes are TRBV11-2 and TRBJ2-5; D might be TRBD2 (6 bases). Germline V gene lookup returns CDR1 SGHAT and CDR2 FQNNGV. This CDR3 has 14 amino acids. CDR3 in DNA: TGTGCCAGTAGCGGAGGCTGGAGGGGAGTGACCCAGTGCTTC. Amino acids: CASSGGWRGVTQCF.

This clonotype was counted ten times or more. For the CDR3, the DNA is TGCAGCGTTGATCCAGGGAATGGCTACACCTTC. Translation: CSVDPGNGYTF. The rearrangement uses TRBV29-1 and TRBJ1-2, with TRBD1 as a possible D gene (5 bases). The ends were cut back, 3 bases at V and 6 bases at J, with 8 bases in the middle. The CDR3 extends over 11 amino acids. CDR1 and CDR2 from the germline V gene are SQVTM and ANQGSEA.

The J gene is TRBJ1-5, the V gene TRBV6-1; D is undetermined. The CDR3 extends over 13 amino acids. CDR1 and CDR2 from the germline V gene are MNHNS and SASEGT. V shed 1 base and J shed 7 bases, with 8 bases lying between them. The CDR3 DNA reads TGTGCCAGCAGTGAAGTTGAGACGCAGCCCCAGCATTTT. Residues: CASSEVETQPQHF.

The table lists this clonotype with many counts. The V gene is TRBV20-1, the J gene TRBJ2-7; 13 bases align to TRBD2. Trimming at V came to 6 bases and at J to 3 bases, leaving 8 bases not matched to a gene. The CDR3 has 15 amino acids. In germline, CDR1 is DFQATT, CDR2 SNEGSKA (reference sequence). The CDR3 sequence: CSARLAGGNNYEQYF. As DNA, the CDR3 is TGCAGTGCCAGACTAGCGGGAGGTAATAACTACGAGCAGTACTTC.

This clonotype was recorded at least ten times. The chain joins TRBV29-1 to TRBJ2-7, with D possibly being TRBD1 (6 bases). This CDR3 contains 15 residues. Trimming took 4 bases from V and 1 from J, leaving 17 bases between them. Germline loops: CDR1 SQVTM, CDR2 ANQGSEA. CDR3 in amino acids: CSVAGVGYRSYEQYF. In DNA, the CDR3 is TGCAGCGTTGCAGGGGTAGGTTATAGGTCCTACGAGCAGTACTTC.

Only a few counts were recorded for this clonotype. The V call is TRBV9, the J call TRBJ2-1; 12 nucleotides line up with TRBD2. The CDR3 length is 18 residues. The J segment lost 2 bases and the V segment lost 2 bases, leaving 8 bases of the junction unmatched. Germline CDR1 SGDLS, CDR2 YYNGEE. The CDR3 nucleotides read TGTGCCAGCAGCGTGGCTAGCGGGGGGGCCGGTCCCTACAATGAGCAGTTCTTC. This gives the protein CASSVASGGAGPYNEQFF.

This clonotype has ten or more counts. The V gene is TRBV20-1, the J gene TRBJ2-7, with 7 bases identical to TRBD1. After removal of 4 bases from V and 5 bases from J, the junction contained 11 bases not matched to a gene. Germline loops: CDR1 DFQATT, CDR2 SNEGSKA (reference sequence). This CDR3 region has 14 residues. This chain's CDR3 is CSANGQASIHEQYF. As DNA, the CDR3 is TGCAGTGCTAATGGACAGGCCTCAATCCACGAGCAGTACTTC.

In this sample, this clonotype turned up many times. The chain links TRBV10-2 to TRBJ1-2, with TRBD1 matching 10 bases. Per germline, CDR1 WSHSY and CDR2 SAAADI. The V segment lost 5 bases and the J segment 6 bases; nucleotides outside the gene matches: 6. This CDR3 comprises 14 residues. CDR3 in DNA: TGCGCCAGCAGTCAGACAGGGGGCTCGGATGGCTACACCTTC. Its translation: CASSQTGGSDGYTF.

J is TRBJ2-7 and V is TRBV28; D is undetermined. V was cut by 7 bases and J by 4 bases, with 11 bases left in between. Germline CDR1 is MDHEN and CDR2 is SYDVKM. This CDR3 is 12 amino acids long. The CDR3 DNA sequence: TGTGCCAGCAACGGCAGATTTTACGAGCAGTACTTC. Translated, it gives CASNGRFYEQYF.

This clonotype was seen at least ten times. The rearrangement joins TRBV4-1 to TRBJ1-5; possible D gene TRBD1, 5 bases. This CDR3 contains 16 residues. The germline gives CDR1 MGHRA, CDR2 YSYEKL. Trimming took 1 base from V and 5 from J, leaving 15 bases between them. The CDR3, as DNA: TGCGCCAGCAGCCAAGGAACGGGGGATTCGCATCAGCCCCAGCATTTT. Protein product: CASSQGTGDSHQPQHF.

This clonotype showed up many times. J is TRBJ2-7 and V is TRBV7-9; 7 bases agree with TRBD2. Per the germline V gene, CDR1 is SEHNR and CDR2 is FQNEAQ (reference sequence). This CDR3 comprises 14 residues. V was clipped by 1 base and J by 3 bases; unmatched bases: 3. Here the CDR3 reads CASSLGRGFYEQYF. CDR3 sequence (DNA): TGTGCCAGCAGCTTAGGGCGGGGGTTCTACGAGCAGTACTTC.

This clonotype came up many times. The chain recombines TRBV3-1 with TRBJ2-1, with D maybe TRBD2 (6 bases). The length of the CDR3 is 14 residues. Trimming stripped 4 bases from V and 1 base from J, with 8 bases between. Germline V lookup: CDR1 LGHDT, CDR2 YNNKEL (reference sequence). Here the CDR3 reads CASSRDSSYNEQFF. The CDR3 bases are TGTGCCAGCAGCCGGGACTCTTCCTACAATGAGCAGTTCTTC.

This clonotype was seen at least ten times. The CDR3 spells CASSEGVEVFGEQYF. For the CDR3, the DNA is TGTGCCAGCAGTGAAGGGGTTGAGGTATTTGGCGAGCAGTACTTC. The rearrangement links TRBV6-1 to TRBJ2-7; D is ambiguous. V was cut by 1 base and J by 6 bases, with 16 bases left in between. Per germline, CDR1 MNHNS and CDR2 SASEGT. This CDR3 spans 15 amino acids.